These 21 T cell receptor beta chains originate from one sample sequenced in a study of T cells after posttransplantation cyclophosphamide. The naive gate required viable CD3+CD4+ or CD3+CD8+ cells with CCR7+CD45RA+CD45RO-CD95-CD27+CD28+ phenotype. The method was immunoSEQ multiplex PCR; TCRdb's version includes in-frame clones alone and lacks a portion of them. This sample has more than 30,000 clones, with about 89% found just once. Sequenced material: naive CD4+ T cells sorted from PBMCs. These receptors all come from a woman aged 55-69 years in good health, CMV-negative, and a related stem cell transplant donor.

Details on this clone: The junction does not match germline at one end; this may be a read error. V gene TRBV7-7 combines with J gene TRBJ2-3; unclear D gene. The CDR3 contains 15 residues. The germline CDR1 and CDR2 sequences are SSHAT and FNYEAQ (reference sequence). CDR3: CASSAGARGTDTQYF. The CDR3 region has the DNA TGTGCTAGCAGCGCCGGTGCCCGTGGCACAGATACGCAGTATTTT.

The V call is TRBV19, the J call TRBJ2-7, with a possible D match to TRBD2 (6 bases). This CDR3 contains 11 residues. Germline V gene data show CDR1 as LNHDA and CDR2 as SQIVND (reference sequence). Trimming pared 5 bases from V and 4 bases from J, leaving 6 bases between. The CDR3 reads CASSGGYEQYF. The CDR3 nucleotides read TGTGCCAGTAGTGGAGGGTACGAGCAGTACTTC.

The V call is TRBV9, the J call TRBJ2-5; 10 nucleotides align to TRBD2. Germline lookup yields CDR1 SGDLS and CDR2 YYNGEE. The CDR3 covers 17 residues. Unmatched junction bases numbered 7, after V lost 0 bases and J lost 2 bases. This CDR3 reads CASSVGGLAGVQETQYF. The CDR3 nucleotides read TGTGCCAGCAGCGTAGGGGGTCTAGCGGGAGTTCAAGAGACCCAGTACTTC.

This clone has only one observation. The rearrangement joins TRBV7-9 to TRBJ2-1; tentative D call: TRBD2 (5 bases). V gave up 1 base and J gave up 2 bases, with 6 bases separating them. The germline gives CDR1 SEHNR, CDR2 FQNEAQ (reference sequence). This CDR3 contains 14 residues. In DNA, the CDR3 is TGTGCCAGCAGCTTAGACGGGACCTACAATGAGCAGTTCTTC. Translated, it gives CASSLDGTYNEQFF.

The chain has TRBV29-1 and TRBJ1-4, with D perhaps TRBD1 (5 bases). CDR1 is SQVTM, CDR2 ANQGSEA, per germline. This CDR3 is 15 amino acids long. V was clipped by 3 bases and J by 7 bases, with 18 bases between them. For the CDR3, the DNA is TGCAGCGTTGATAGGGTCGGGGGTCGGATTGAAAAACTGTTTTTT. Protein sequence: CSVDRVGGRIEKLFF.

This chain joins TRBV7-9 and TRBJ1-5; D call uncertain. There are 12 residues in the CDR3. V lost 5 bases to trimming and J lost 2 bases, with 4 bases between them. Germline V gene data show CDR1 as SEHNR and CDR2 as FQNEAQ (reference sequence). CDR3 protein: CASSRGNQPQHF. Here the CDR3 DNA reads TGTGCCAGCAGCCGAGGCAATCAGCCCCAGCATTTT.

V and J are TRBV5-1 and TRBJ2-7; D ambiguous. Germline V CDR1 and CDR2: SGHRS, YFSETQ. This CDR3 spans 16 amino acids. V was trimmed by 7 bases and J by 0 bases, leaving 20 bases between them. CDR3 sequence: CASRRGTSSSSYEQYF. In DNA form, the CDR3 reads TGCGCCAGCCGAAGAGGCACTTCCTCTAGCTCCTACGAGCAGTACTTC.

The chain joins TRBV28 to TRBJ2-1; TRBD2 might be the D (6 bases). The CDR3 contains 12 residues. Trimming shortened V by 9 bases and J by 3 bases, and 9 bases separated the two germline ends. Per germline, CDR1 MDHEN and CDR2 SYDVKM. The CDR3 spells CASSGVYNEQFF. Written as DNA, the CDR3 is TGTGCCAGTAGCGGAGTCTACAATGAGCAGTTCTTC.

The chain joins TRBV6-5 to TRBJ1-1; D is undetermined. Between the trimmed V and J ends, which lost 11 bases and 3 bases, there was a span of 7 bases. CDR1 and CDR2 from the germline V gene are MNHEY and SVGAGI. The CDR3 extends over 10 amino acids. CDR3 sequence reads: CAAIDTEAFF. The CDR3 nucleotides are TGTGCCGCCATAGACACTGAAGCTTTCTTT.

CDR3 residues: CASSSDRVISYEQYF. The CDR3 DNA reads TGTGCCAGCAGTTCCGACAGGGTGATCTCCTACGAGCAGTACTTC. V is TRBV13 and J is TRBJ2-7; TRBD1 aligns across 7 bases. The germline V gene has CDR1 PRHDT and CDR2 FYEKMQ (reference sequence). Losses at the gene ends were 6 bases for V and 0 bases for J; bases not matched to a gene: 8. The CDR3 length is 15 residues.

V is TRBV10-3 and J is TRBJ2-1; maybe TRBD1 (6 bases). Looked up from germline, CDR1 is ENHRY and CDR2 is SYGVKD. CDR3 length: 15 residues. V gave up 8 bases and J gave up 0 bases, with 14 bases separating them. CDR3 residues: CAIGRQEYSYNEQFF. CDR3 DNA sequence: TGTGCCATCGGTCGACAGGAGTACTCCTACAATGAGCAGTTCTTC.

The CDR3, as DNA: TGTGCCTGGAGTCCGCCGGGAAATAAGGCTGAAGCTTTCTTT. Amino acid sequence: CAWSPPGNKAEAFF. V usage is TRBV30 and J usage is TRBJ1-1; D is uncertain. The ends were cut back, 2 bases at V and 6 bases at J, with 16 bases in the middle. Germline CDR1 is GTSNPN and CDR2 is SVGIG (reference sequence). This CDR3 region has 14 residues.

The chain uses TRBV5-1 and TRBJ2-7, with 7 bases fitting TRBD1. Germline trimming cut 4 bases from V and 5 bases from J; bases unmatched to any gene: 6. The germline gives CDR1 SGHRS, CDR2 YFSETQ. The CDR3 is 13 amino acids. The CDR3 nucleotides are TGCGCCAGCAGCCCGGGACAGCTTGACGAGCAGTACTTC. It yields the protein CASSPGQLDEQYF.

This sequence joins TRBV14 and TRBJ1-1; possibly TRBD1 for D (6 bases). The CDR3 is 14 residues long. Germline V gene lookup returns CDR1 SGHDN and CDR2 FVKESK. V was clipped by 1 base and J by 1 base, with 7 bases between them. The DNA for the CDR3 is TGTGCCAGCAGCCAAGCCAGGGGGAACACTGAAGCTTTCTTT. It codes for CASSQARGNTEAFF. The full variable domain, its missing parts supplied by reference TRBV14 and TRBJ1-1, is EAGVTQFPSHSVIEKGQTVTLRCDPISGHDNLYWYRRVMGKEIKFLLHFVKESKQDESGMPNNRFLAERTGGTYSTLKVQPAELEDSGVYFCASSQARGNTEAFFGQGTRLTVV.

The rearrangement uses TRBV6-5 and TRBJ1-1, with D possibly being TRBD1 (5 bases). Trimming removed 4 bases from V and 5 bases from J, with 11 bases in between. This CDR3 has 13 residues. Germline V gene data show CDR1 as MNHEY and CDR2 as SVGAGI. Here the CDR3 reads CASSSDIGTEAFF. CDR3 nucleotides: TGTGCCAGCAGTTCGGACATCGGAACTGAAGCTTTCTTT.

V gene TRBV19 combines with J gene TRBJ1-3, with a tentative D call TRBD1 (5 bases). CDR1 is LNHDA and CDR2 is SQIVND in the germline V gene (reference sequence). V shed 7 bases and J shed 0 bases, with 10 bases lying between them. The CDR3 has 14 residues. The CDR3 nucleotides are TGTGCCAGTACGGGGGGGTACTCTGGAAACACCATATATTTT. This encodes CASTGGYSGNTIYF.

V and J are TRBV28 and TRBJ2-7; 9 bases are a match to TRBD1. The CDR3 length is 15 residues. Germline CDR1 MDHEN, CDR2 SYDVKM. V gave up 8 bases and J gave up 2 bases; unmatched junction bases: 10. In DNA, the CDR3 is TGTGCCAGCCGTGGGTCCGGGACAGGGACCTACGAGCAGTACTTC. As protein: CASRGSGTGTYEQYF.

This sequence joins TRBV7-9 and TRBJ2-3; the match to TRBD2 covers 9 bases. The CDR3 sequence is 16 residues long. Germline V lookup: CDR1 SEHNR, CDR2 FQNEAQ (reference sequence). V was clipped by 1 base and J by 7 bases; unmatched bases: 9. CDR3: CASSLEGSGSVYTQYF. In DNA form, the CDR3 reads TGTGCCAGCAGCTTAGAGGGTAGCGGGAGCGTGTATACGCAGTATTTT.

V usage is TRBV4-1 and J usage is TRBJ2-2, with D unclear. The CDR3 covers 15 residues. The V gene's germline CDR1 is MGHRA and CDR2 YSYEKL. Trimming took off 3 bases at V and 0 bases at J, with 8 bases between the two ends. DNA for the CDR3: TGCGCCAGCAGCCATCGCGGAGCGAACACCGGGGAGCTGTTTTTT. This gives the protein CASSHRGANTGELFF.

CDR3: CASSFRGTDTQYF. The CDR3 DNA follows: TGTGCCAGCAGCTTCAGGGGAACAGATACGCAGTATTTT. This chain connects TRBV5-4 to TRBJ2-3; a weak D match, TRBD1 (6 bases). The CDR3 totals 13 residues. V lost 2 bases and J lost 3, with 7 bases in between. Germline V lookup: CDR1 SGHNT, CDR2 YYREEE (reference sequence).

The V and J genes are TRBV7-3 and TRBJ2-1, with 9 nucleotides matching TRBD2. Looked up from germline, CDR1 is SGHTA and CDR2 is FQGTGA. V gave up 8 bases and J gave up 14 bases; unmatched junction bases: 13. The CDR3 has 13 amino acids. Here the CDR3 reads CASSSGTSSGEFF. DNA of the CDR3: TGTGCCAGCTCCTCCGGGACCTCTAGCGGGGAGTTCTTC.